This T cell receptor beta chain was profiled in a study of radiation and T cells in renal cell carcinoma. Study as a whole: Nephrectomy followed 15 Gy stereotactic body radiation by 4 weeks.

Regarding this clone: What it binds is not known.

V gave up 3 bases and J gave up 3 bases; unmatched junction bases: 7. CDR3 size: 16 residues. CDR1 SNHLY and CDR2 FYNNEI come from the germline V gene. As to time point: baseline pretreatment blood. Treatment described: 15 Gy SBRT to primary tumor, nephrectomy 4 weeks later. Clear cell pathology was present in this patient's renal cell carcinoma. The study's findings and limits: Top tumor clonotypes rose in blood 2 weeks post-radiation, then contracted.

The assay was immunoSEQ multiplex PCR, and TCRdb's table has in-frame clones only and misses some. The sample yields 130,000 or so clones, roughly 83% seen once. The input for sequencing was blood, taken from a patient whose treatment included radiotherapy and nephrectomy. The sequence came from a woman aged 45-65 years with renal cell carcinoma. The rearrangement uses TRBV2 and TRBJ1-2, with 10 bases lining up with TRBD1. The DNA of the CDR3 is TGTGCCAGCAGTGAGGCAGGGACAGGGGTGGACTATGGCTACACCTTC. As protein: CASSEAGTGVDYGYTF.